This T cell receptor (beta chain) was captured by sequencing in a study of T cell responses to AZD1222 COVID-19 vaccine. Here immunoSEQ multiplex PCR was the method, and the copy in TCRdb shows in-frame clones only, minus some. Of approximately 90,000 clones listed, less than 90% are singletons. Trimming took 4 bases from V and 5 from J; bases not matched to a gene: 7. This CDR3 contains 16 residues. The germline V gene has CDR1 SGHRS and CDR2 YFSETQ. Source: peripheral blood, taken on day 0 of AZD1222 vaccination. The chain links TRBV5-1 to TRBJ2-2; 11 bases are a match to TRBD2. The receptor was derived from an adult in good health. The CDR3 nucleotides are TGCGCCAGCAGCCCTAAGACTAGCGGGGCGACCGGGGAGCTGTTTTTT. Its translation is CASSPKTSGATGELFF.